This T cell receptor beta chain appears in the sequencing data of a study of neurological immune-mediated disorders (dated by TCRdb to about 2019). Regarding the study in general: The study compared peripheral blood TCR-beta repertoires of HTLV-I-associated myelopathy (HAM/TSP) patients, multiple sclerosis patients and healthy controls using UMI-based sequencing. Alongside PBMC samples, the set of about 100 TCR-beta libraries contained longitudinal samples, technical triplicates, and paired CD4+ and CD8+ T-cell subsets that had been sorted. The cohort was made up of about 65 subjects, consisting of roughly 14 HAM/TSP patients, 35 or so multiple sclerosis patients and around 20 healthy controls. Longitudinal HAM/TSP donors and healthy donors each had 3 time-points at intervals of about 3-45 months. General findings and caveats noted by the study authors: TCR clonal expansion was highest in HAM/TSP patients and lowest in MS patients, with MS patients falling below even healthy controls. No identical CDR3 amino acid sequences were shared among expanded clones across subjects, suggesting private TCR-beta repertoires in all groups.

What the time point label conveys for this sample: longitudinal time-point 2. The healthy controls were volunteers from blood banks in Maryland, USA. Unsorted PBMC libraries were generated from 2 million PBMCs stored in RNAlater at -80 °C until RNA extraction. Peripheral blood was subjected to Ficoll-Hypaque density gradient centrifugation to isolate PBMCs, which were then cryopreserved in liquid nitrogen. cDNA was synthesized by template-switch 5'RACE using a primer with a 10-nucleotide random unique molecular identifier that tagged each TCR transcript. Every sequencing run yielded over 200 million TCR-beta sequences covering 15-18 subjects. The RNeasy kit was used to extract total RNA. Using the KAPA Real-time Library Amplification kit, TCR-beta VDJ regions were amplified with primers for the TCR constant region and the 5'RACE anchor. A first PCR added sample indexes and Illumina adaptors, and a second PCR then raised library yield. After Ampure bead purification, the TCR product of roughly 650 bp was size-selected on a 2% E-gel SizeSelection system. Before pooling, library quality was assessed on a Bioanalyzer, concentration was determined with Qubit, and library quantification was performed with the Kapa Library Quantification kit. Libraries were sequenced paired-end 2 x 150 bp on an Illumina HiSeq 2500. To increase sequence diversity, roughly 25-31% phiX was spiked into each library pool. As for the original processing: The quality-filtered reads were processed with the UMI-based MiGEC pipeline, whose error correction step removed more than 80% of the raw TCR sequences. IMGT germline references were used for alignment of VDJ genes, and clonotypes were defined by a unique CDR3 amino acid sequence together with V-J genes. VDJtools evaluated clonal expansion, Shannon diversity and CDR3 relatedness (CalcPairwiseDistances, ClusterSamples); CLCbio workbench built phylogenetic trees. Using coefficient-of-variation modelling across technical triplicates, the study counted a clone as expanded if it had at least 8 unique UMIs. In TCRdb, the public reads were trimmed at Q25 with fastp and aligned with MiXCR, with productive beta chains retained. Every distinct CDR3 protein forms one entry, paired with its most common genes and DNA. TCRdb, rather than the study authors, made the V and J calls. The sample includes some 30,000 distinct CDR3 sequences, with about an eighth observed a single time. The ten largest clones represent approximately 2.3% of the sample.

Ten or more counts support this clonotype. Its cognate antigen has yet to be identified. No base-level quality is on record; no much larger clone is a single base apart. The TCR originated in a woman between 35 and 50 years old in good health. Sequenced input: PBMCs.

The CDR3 sequence is CASSLNPANTDTQYF. In nucleotide form, the sequence is TGCGCCAGCAGCTTGAATCCTGCAAACACAGATACGCAGTATTTT. The rearranged segments are TRBV5-1 and TRBJ2-3; the D gene identity is not certain. For CDR1 and CDR2, the germline V gene lists SGHRS and YFSETQ. At the junction V is shortened by 1 base and J by 2 bases, with 11 bases in between. From its cysteine to its phenylalanine, the CDR3 spans 15 amino acids. This entry keeps only the CDR3 DNA: 45 bases, framed from base 1.